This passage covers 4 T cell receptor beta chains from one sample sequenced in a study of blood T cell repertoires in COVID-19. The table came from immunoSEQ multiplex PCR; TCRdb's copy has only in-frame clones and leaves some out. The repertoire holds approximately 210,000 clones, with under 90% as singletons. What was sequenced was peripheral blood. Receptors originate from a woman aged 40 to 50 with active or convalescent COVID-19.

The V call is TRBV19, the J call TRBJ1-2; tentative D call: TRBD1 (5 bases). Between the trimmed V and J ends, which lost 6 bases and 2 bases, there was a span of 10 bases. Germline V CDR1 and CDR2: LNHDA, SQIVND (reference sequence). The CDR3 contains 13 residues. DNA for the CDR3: TGTGCCAGTAGGACAGTTACGAACTATGGCTACACCTTC. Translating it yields CASRTVTNYGYTF.

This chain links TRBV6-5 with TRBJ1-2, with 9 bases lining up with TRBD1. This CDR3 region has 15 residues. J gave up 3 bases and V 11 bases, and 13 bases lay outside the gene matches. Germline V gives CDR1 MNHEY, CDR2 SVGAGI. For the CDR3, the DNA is TGTGCCGGGGGACAGGGTAATAATAAGGACTATGGCTACACCTTC. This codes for CAGGQGNNKDYGYTF.

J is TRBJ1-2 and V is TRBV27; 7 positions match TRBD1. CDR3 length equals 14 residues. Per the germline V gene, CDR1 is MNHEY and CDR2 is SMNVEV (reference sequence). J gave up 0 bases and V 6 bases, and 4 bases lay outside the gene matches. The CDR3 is CASSWDRTNYGYTF. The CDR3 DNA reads TGTGCCAGCAGCTGGGACAGAACTAACTATGGCTACACCTTC.

For the CDR3, the DNA is TGTGCCACCAGTGATATAGGGAAGGGACTGCAGACCGGGGAGCTGTTTTTT. It translates to CATSDIGKGLQTGELFF. The chain combines TRBV24-1 with TRBJ2-2, with a possible D match to TRBD2 (6 bases). The CDR3 spans 17 residues. V lost 3 bases to trimming and J lost 5 bases, with 18 bases between them. Per germline, CDR1 KGHDR and CDR2 SFDVKD.